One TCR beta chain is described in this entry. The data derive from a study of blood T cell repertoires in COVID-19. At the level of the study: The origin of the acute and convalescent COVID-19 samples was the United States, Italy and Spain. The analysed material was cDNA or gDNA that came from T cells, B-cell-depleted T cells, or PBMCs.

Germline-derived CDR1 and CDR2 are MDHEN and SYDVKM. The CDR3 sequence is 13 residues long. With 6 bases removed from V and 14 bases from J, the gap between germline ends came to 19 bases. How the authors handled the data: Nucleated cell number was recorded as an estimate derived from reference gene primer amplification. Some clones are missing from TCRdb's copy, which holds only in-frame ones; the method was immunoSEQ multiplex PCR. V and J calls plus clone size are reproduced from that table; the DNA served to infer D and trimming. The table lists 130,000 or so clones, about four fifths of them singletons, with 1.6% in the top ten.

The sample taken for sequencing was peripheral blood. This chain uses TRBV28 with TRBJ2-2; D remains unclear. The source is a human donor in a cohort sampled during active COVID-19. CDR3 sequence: CASRPPGWINLFF. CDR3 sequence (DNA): TGTGCCAGCAGACCCCCCGGGTGGATAAATCTGTTTTTT.